The 17 T cell receptor beta chains given below trace back to one sample, sequenced in a study of blood T cell repertoires in COVID-19. Only in-frame clones appear in the TCRdb table, and some are missing; sequencing was by immunoSEQ multiplex PCR. This table has around 430,000 clones, approximately 88% appearing once. The sequenced material came from peripheral blood. All receptors come from a woman aged 50 to 65 with COVID-19, enrolled during active disease.

The chain employs TRBV6-5 and TRBJ1-5, with unresolved D. This CDR3 region has 14 residues. Trimming removed 6 bases from V and 4 bases from J, with 13 bases in between. Germline values: CDR1 MNHEY, CDR2 SVGAGI. The CDR3 loop is CASRRGDGNQPQHF. The CDR3 DNA follows: TGTGCCAGCAGACGCGGGGATGGGAATCAGCCCCAGCATTTT.

Points on this clone: A junction boundary mismatches the germline segment, possibly from a read error. The gene calls are TRBV2 and TRBJ1-5; 8 nucleotides match TRBD1. The CDR3 is made up of 15 amino acids. The germline V gene encodes CDR1 SNHLY and CDR2 FYNNEI. The CDR3 region is CASSTTGGSHQPQHF. CDR3 DNA sequence: TGTGCCAGCAGTACAACAGGGGGTAGCCATCAGCCCCAGCATTTT. The full variable domain, in which reference TRBV2 and TRBJ1-5 provide the parts outside the CDR3, is EPEVTQTPSHQVTQMGQEVILRCVPISNHLYFYWYRQILGQKVEFLVSFYNNEISEKSEIFDDQFSVERPDGSNFTLKIRSTKLEDSAMYFCASSTTGGSHQPQHFGDGTRLSIL.

The chain recombines TRBV27 with TRBJ2-7; TRBD1 matches 7 bases. Germline CDR1 and CDR2: MNHEY and SMNVEV (reference sequence). After removal of 6 bases from V and 5 bases from J, the junction contained 4 bases not matched to a gene. The CDR3 sequence is 12 residues long. The CDR3 nucleotides read TGTGCCAGCAGACAGGGGCGGAACGAGCAGTACTTC. Translation: CASRQGRNEQYF.

This chain links TRBV6-5 with TRBJ1-1; 7 bases are a match to TRBD1. After removal of 5 bases from V and 7 bases from J, the junction contained 10 bases not matched to a gene. Germline CDR1 is MNHEY and CDR2 is SVGAGI. This CDR3 region has 14 residues. CDR3 DNA sequence: TGTGCCAGCAGTAACCCGCCGGGACAGAGTGAAGCTTTCTTT. It yields the protein CASSNPPGQSEAFF.

The CDR3 sequence is CTSSRGMKLFF. The CDR3 coding sequence is TGCACCAGCAGCCGAGGGATGAAACTGTTTTTT. The chain links TRBV1 to TRBJ1-4. TRBV1 is designated a pseudogene. The CDR3 runs 11 residues.

The genes are TRBV5-1 and TRBJ2-5; D unclear. The CDR3 length is 13 residues. Looked up from germline, CDR1 is SGHRS and CDR2 is YFSETQ. Trimming cost V 0 bases and J 3 bases, with 6 bases left between them. CDR3 sequence: CASSLVGEETQYF. The CDR3 bases are TGCGCCAGCAGCTTGGTAGGAGAAGAGACCCAGTACTTC.

In this sample, this clone turned up a few times. The chain joins TRBV5-1 to TRBJ1-2; D is ambiguous. Trimming shortened V by 2 bases and J by 5 bases, and 10 bases separated the two germline ends. CDR1 is SGHRS, CDR2 YFSETQ, per germline. The CDR3 has 13 residues. The CDR3 loop is CASSFIGAYGYTF. In nucleotides, the CDR3 is TGCGCCAGCAGCTTCATCGGAGCTTATGGCTACACCTTC.

The rearrangement uses TRBV19 and TRBJ2-7, with TRBD1 as a possible D gene (6 bases). The germline gives CDR1 LNHDA, CDR2 SQIVND (reference sequence). V lost 4 bases to trimming and J lost 4 bases, with 14 bases between them. The CDR3 is 14 residues long. CDR3 in amino acids: CASSTGQMVYEQYF. The DNA of the CDR3 is TGTGCCAGTAGTACCGGACAGATGGTATACGAGCAGTACTTC.

This chain connects TRBV7-2 to TRBJ2-7; D call uncertain. Trimming removed 1 base at V and 6 bases at J, with 13 bases between. The CDR3 is 14 amino acids. CDR1 is SGHTA and CDR2 is FQGNSA in the germline V gene. The CDR3 nucleotides are TGTGCCAGCAGCTTAGATTACATTATTGGCGAGCAGTACTTC. This gives the protein CASSLDYIIGEQYF.

The chain employs TRBV3-1 (or the pseudogene TRBV3-2) and TRBJ2-7, with a weak D call TRBD2 (5 bases). The CDR3 is 14 residues long. Trimming pared 1 base from V and 0 bases from J, leaving 7 bases between. CDR1 and CDR2 from the germline V gene are LGHDT and YNNKEL (reference sequence). In nucleotides, the CDR3 is TGTGCCAGCAGCCAAGGAGGAGGCTCCTACGAGCAGTACTTC. It codes for CASSQGGGSYEQYF.

This clone has a single count. The J gene is TRBJ2-1, the V gene TRBV7-7; 9 bases line up with TRBD2. The germline gives CDR1 SSHAT, CDR2 FNYEAQ (reference sequence). V gave up 5 bases and J gave up 7 bases; unmatched junction bases: 15. The CDR3 extends over 17 amino acids. CDR3 sequence (DNA): TGTGCCAGCAGCCGTTTCGGTGGGGCGGGGGGGCCGAATGAGCAGTTCTTC. Encoded protein: CASSRFGGAGGPNEQFF.

The chain recombines TRBV11-3 with TRBJ2-1, with a possible D match to TRBD1 (6 bases). Germline loops: CDR1 SGHNT, CDR2 YENEEA. This CDR3 contains 14 residues. The V end was cut by 1 base, the J end by 9 bases, with 13 bases between. The CDR3 sequence: CASSLGTAEAEQFF. Written as DNA, the CDR3 is TGTGCCAGCAGCTTAGGGACAGCCGAGGCTGAGCAGTTCTTC.

The chain carries TRBV10-3 and TRBJ1-2; TRBD1 matches 12 bases. The CDR3 has 13 amino acids. V gave up 6 bases and J gave up 11 bases; unmatched junction bases: 7. Germline V gene lookup returns CDR1 ENHRY and CDR2 SYGVKD. CDR3 DNA sequence: TGTGCCATCAGCCCGGGACAGGGGGCGAGTTACACCTTC. This codes for CAISPGQGASYTF.

The sample holds one count of this clone. V usage is TRBV3-1 (or the pseudogene TRBV3-2) and J usage is TRBJ1-1; D uncertain. Trimming shortened V by 0 bases and J by 3 bases, and 17 bases separated the two germline ends. The CDR3 has 17 amino acids. In germline, CDR1 is LGHDT, CDR2 YNNKEL (reference sequence). In DNA, the CDR3 is TGTGCCAGCAGCCAAGATGTTAGGTGGGGAGGGCACACTGAAGCTTTCTTT. Encoded protein: CASSQDVRWGGHTEAFF.

The chain joins TRBV10-3 to TRBJ1-2, with TRBD1 matching over 9 bases. The CDR3 covers 14 residues. Germline lookup yields CDR1 ENHRY and CDR2 SYGVKD. After removal of 5 bases from V and 7 bases from J, the junction contained 8 bases not matched to a gene. CDR3 sequence (DNA): TGTGCCATCAGTTTCCAAACAGGGGGCGGTGGCTACACCTTC. Translation: CAISFQTGGGGYTF.

The chain recombines TRBV19 with TRBJ2-7, with D perhaps matching TRBD2 (5 bases). The CDR3 is made up of 14 amino acids. The V and J ends lost 3 bases and 7 bases respectively, with 16 bases between them. CDR1 LNHDA and CDR2 SQIVND come from the germline V gene (reference sequence). The CDR3 sequence: CASSISGATGEQYF. CDR3 in DNA: TGTGCCAGTAGTATCTCGGGTGCTACGGGGGAGCAGTACTTC.

The chain joins TRBV2 to TRBJ2-2; 8 nucleotides align to TRBD1. V shed 8 bases, J shed 6 bases, and the junction held 8 bases outside the gene matches. The CDR3 has 14 residues. In germline, CDR1 is SNHLY, CDR2 FYNNEI. The chain's CDR3 is CASGPRTGPGELFF. In DNA, the CDR3 is TGTGCCAGCGGACCCAGGACAGGGCCCGGGGAGCTGTTTTTT.